The 29 T cell receptor beta chains below all came from one sample that was sequenced in a study of blood T cell repertoires in COVID-19. This table comes from immunoSEQ multiplex PCR, and its TCRdb copy is limited to in-frame clones, with some not included. The top ten clones hold roughly 7% of a sample with roughly 250,000 clones, roughly 87% of them seen once. Material for sequencing was peripheral blood. All receptors come from a man in his fifties or sixties who had recovered from COVID-19.

The CDR3 nucleotides read TGTGCCAGCAGCCCCCGAGGTGGCTACGAGCAGTACTTC. Translating gives CASSPRGGYEQYF. J is TRBJ2-7 and V is TRBV5-5; D uncertain. Trimming left V 4 bases short and J 3 bases short, with 11 bases between. Germline V lookup: CDR1 SGHKS, CDR2 YYEKEE (reference sequence). This CDR3 contains 13 residues.

This chain links TRBV6-5 with TRBJ2-7; 9 bases agree with TRBD1. Per the germline V gene, CDR1 is MNHEY and CDR2 is SVGAGI. The CDR3 runs 14 residues. Germline trimming cut 6 bases from V and 4 bases from J; bases unmatched to any gene: 7. The CDR3 DNA is TGTGCCAGCAGCGGAACAGGGGGCAGGTACGAGCAGTACGTC. Amino acids: CASSGTGGRYEQYV.

The chain links TRBV5-1 to TRBJ2-3; D possibly corresponds to TRBD1 (6 bases). V lost 2 bases, J lost 5 bases, and 21 bases lay in between. Germline CDR1 is SGHRS and CDR2 is YFSETQ. The length of the CDR3 is 17 residues. CDR3 sequence: CASSFGLAGGAGDTQYF. The CDR3 region has the DNA TGCGCCAGCAGCTTCGGTCTTGCTGGGGGCGCAGGAGATACGCAGTATTTT.

The CDR3 reads CASNPDRGSYNEQFF. CDR3 DNA sequence: TGTGCCAGCAACCCGGACAGGGGCTCCTACAATGAGCAGTTCTTC. The gene calls are TRBV7-2 and TRBJ2-1; 9 bases match TRBD1. J lost 0 bases, V lost 7 bases, and 4 bases had no gene match. The CDR3 extends over 15 amino acids. CDR1 and CDR2 from the germline V gene are SGHTA and FQGNSA.

This clone has a count of ten or more. The chain combines TRBV7-9 with TRBJ1-3; the D is unclear. The CDR3 is made up of 14 amino acids. Germline CDR1 is SEHNR and CDR2 is FQNEAQ (reference sequence). With 4 bases removed from V and 2 bases from J, the gap between germline ends came to 9 bases. CDR3: CASSSRGAGNTIYF. Written as DNA, the CDR3 is TGTGCCAGCAGCTCCCGGGGAGCTGGAAACACCATATATTTT.

The chain links TRBV2 to TRBJ1-2; the match to TRBD1 covers 11 bases. With V trimmed by 5 bases and J by 5 bases, 7 bases remained unmatched. Germline V gene sequence: CDR1 SNHLY, CDR2 FYNNEI. The CDR3 spans 15 residues. The CDR3 is CASSTSGTGGYGYTF. In DNA, the CDR3 is TGTGCCAGCAGTACTTCCGGGACAGGGGGATATGGCTACACCTTC.

The rearrangement uses TRBV18 and TRBJ2-7; D possibly corresponds to TRBD1 (6 bases). The V gene lost 2 bases and the J gene lost 0 bases, with 11 bases spanning the gap. From germline, CDR1 is KGHSH and CDR2 LQKENI. The CDR3 length is 15 residues. The CDR3 sequence is CASSPGTPGSYEQYV. The CDR3 DNA follows: TGTGCCAGCTCACCAGGGACACCAGGCTCCTACGAGCAGTACGTC.

V gene TRBV18 combines with J gene TRBJ2-1, with TRBD1 matching 8 bases. The CDR3 consists of 15 residues. Germline CDR1 and CDR2: KGHSH and LQKENI. V gave up 6 bases and J gave up 8 bases; unmatched junction bases: 12. The CDR3 here is CASSARRDRWDEQFF. For the CDR3, the DNA is TGTGCCAGCTCGGCACGCCGGGACAGGTGGGATGAGCAGTTCTTC.

The chain has TRBV6-5 and TRBJ1-1; no firm D call. The germline V gene has CDR1 MNHEY and CDR2 SVGAGI. V was cut by 6 bases and J by 8 bases, with 10 bases left in between. This CDR3 spans 11 amino acids. CDR3 residues: CASRQTEEAFF. CDR3 DNA sequence: TGTGCCAGCAGGCAAACCGAGGAAGCTTTCTTT.

V is TRBV3-1 (or the pseudogene TRBV3-2) and J is TRBJ1-1, with a tentative D call TRBD1 (5 bases). Germline-derived CDR1 and CDR2 are LGHDT and YNNKEL (reference sequence). V was pared by 0 bases and J by 8 bases, with 10 bases between. This CDR3 contains 13 residues. DNA for the CDR3: TGTGCCAGCAGCCAAGACGGGGGGTCGGAAGCTTTCTTT. Amino acid sequence: CASSQDGGSEAFF.

V and J are TRBV14 and TRBJ2-7, with D possibly TRBD1 on 5 matching bases. The CDR3 loop spans 18 amino acids. V dropped 3 bases and J dropped 4 bases, with 25 bases sitting between them. Germline V gene data show CDR1 as SGHDN and CDR2 as FVKESK. CDR3 DNA: TGTGCCAGCAGCCAGGGTCTAGGACACGGAACCTACGTTTACGAGCAGTACTTC. This translates into CASSQGLGHGTYVYEQYF.

The chain couples TRBV5-1 to TRBJ2-1; 9 bases agree with TRBD1. Germline V gives CDR1 SGHRS, CDR2 YFSETQ. V dropped 4 bases and J dropped 11; count of bases not matched to a gene: 13. The CDR3 covers 15 residues. CDR3 bases: TGCGCCAGCAGCCCGGAACCGGGACAGGGTCATAAGCAGTTCTTC. This codes for CASSPEPGQGHKQFF.

This rearrangement joins TRBV6-1 to TRBJ2-1; D not certain. V lost 2 bases to trimming and J lost 0 bases, with 8 bases between them. Per germline, CDR1 MNHNS and CDR2 SASEGT. CDR3 length equals 15 residues. CDR3 nucleotide sequence: TGTGCCAGCAGTGAATGGGCGAGCTCCTACAATGAGCAGTTCTTC. Protein: CASSEWASSYNEQFF.

The chain uses TRBV19 and TRBJ2-1; 11 bases line up with TRBD2. The CDR3 is made up of 15 amino acids. After removal of 5 bases from V and 5 bases from J, the junction contained 5 bases not matched to a gene. Germline V lookup: CDR1 LNHDA, CDR2 SQIVND (reference sequence). The CDR3 sequence: CASSLRLAGNNEQFF. The DNA for the CDR3 is TGTGCCAGTAGTCTGCGACTAGCGGGGAACAATGAGCAGTTCTTC.

The CDR3 DNA is TGTGCCAGCAGCTTAAGGCTAGCGGGGACAGATACGCAGTATTTT. As protein: CASSLRLAGTDTQYF. The chain employs TRBV7-6 and TRBJ2-3, with 9 bases lining up with TRBD2. CDR1 is SGHVS, CDR2 FNYEAQ, per germline. The ends lost 2 bases at V and 3 bases at J; junction bases unmatched: 3. This CDR3 spans 15 amino acids.

Note on this clone: A junction boundary mismatches the germline segment, possibly from a read error. This chain connects TRBV10-3 to TRBJ1-6; D gene ambiguous. The CDR3 totals 12 residues. Germline CDR1 and CDR2: ENHRY and SYGVKD. CDR3 region: CAINEPGSPLHF. For the CDR3, the DNA is TGTGCCATCAATGAGCCCGGTTCACCCCTCCACTTT.

The V gene is TRBV5-1, the J gene TRBJ1-2, with no clear D. Trimming took off 6 bases at V and 0 bases at J, with 9 bases between the two ends. This CDR3 is built from 13 residues. Germline V gives CDR1 SGHRS, CDR2 YFSETQ. CDR3 amino acids: CASTTGTNYGYTF. In nucleotides, the CDR3 is TGCGCCAGCACCACCGGGACTAACTATGGCTACACCTTC.

The J gene is TRBJ2-3, the V gene TRBV10-3; 8 bases map to TRBD2. The CDR3 extends over 15 amino acids. The trim removed 5 bases at V and 0 bases at J, leaving 4 bases unmatched. Germline lookup yields CDR1 ENHRY and CDR2 SYGVKD. This CDR3 is CAISRAGASTDTQYF. The CDR3 DNA is TGTGCCATCAGTCGAGCGGGGGCGAGCACAGATACGCAGTATTTT.

The chain links TRBV21-1 to TRBJ1-5. TRBV21-1 is tagged as a pseudogene. This CDR3 spans 13 amino acids. CDR3 in DNA: TGTGCCAGCAGCACGAGTCGGGTTCGGGCCCAGCATTTT. The encoded protein is CASSTSRVRAQHF.

The chain is built from TRBV19 and TRBJ1-5; 9 nucleotides align to TRBD1. The trim removed 5 bases at V and 8 bases at J, leaving 10 bases unmatched. Germline CDR1 is LNHDA and CDR2 is SQIVND (reference sequence). The CDR3 extends over 15 amino acids. The CDR3 region has the DNA TGTGCCAGTAGTCTCGACAGGGGGATTAGAGAGCCCCAGCATTTT. Translating gives CASSLDRGIREPQHF.

This clone was picked up a small number of times. CDR3: CAWSVEQGQYTEAFF. The CDR3 coding sequence is TGTGCCTGGAGTGTAGAGCAGGGACAATACACTGAAGCTTTCTTT. V is TRBV30 and J is TRBJ1-1, with a tentative D call TRBD1 (6 bases). V was cut by 0 bases and J by 3 bases, with 14 bases left in between. CDR1 is GTSNPN and CDR2 is SVGIG in the germline V gene (reference sequence). The CDR3 covers 15 residues.

The chain links TRBV11-2 to TRBJ1-3; D remains unclear. The V and J ends lost 3 bases and 0 bases respectively, with 9 bases between them. The CDR3 sequence is 15 residues long. Germline V gene sequence: CDR1 SGHAT, CDR2 FQNNGV. The CDR3 DNA reads as TGTGCCAGCAGCTTGAGGGCAATCTCTGGAAACACCATATATTTT. Amino acids: CASSLRAISGNTIYF.

This clone was seen once. This chain connects TRBV27 to TRBJ2-7, with unresolved D. This CDR3 is 13 amino acids long. Germline V gene sequence: CDR1 MNHEY, CDR2 SMNVEV (reference sequence). V lost 7 bases to trimming and J lost 4 bases, with 14 bases between them. The CDR3 region has the DNA TGTGCCAGCAATAGAGGTTTTGGGTACGAGCAGTACTTC. The encoded protein is CASNRGFGYEQYF.

The chain links TRBV6-5 to TRBJ2-2; TRBD1 matches at 8 bases. This CDR3 region has 14 residues. Germline lookup yields CDR1 MNHEY and CDR2 SVGAGI. J gave up 3 bases and V 7 bases, and 4 bases lay outside the gene matches. CDR3 sequence (DNA): TGTGCCAGCAACACAGGGGGAGACACCGGGGAGCTGTTTTTT. Protein sequence: CASNTGGDTGELFF.

The chain combines TRBV7-9 with TRBJ1-6; D is possibly TRBD1 (6 bases). Per germline, CDR1 SEHNR and CDR2 FQNEAQ (reference sequence). V was cut by 1 base and J by 7 bases, with 11 bases left in between. This CDR3 spans 15 amino acids. The CDR3 sequence: CASSLDARGNSPLHF. CDR3 nucleotide sequence: TGTGCCAGCAGCTTAGACGCCAGGGGAAATTCACCCCTCCACTTT. Full variable domain (outside the CDR3, taken from reference TRBV7-9 and TRBJ1-6): DTGVSQNPRHKITKRGQNVTFRCDPISEHNRLYWYRQTLGQGPEFLTYFQNEAQLEKSRLLSDRFSAERPKGSFSTLEIQRTEQGDSAMYLCASSLDARGNSPLHFGNGTRLTVT.

The rearrangement joins TRBV7-8 to TRBJ1-2; maybe TRBD1 (6 bases). The CDR3 has 14 amino acids. Germline V lookup: CDR1 SGHVS, CDR2 FQNEAQ. The germline V and J ends were trimmed by 1 base and 7 bases, with 13 bases remaining between them. CDR3 protein: CASSLVTGSRGYTF. CDR3 DNA: TGTGCCAGCAGCTTAGTAACAGGGTCTCGTGGCTACACCTTC.

The V gene is TRBV11-2, the J gene TRBJ1-4; 7 positions agree with TRBD1. Germline V gene data show CDR1 as SGHAT and CDR2 as FQNNGV. The CDR3 consists of 14 residues. The V gene end was trimmed by 5 bases and the J gene end by 4 bases; junction bases not matched to a gene: 4. The CDR3 nucleotides are TGTGCCAGCAGCCGGGACAGTCATAATGAAAAACTGTTTTTT. Protein product: CASSRDSHNEKLFF.

The chain is built from TRBV3-1 (or the pseudogene TRBV3-2) and TRBJ1-2; D gene uncertain. V was cut by 3 bases and J by 6 bases, with 17 bases left in between. CDR1 is LGHDT and CDR2 is YNNKEL in the germline V gene (reference sequence). The CDR3 extends over 15 amino acids. The CDR3 DNA follows: TGTGCCAGCAGCCAGTTAAGCGAGCCGGTCCATGGCTACACCTTC. Amino acid sequence: CASSQLSEPVHGYTF.

The chain links TRBV21-1 to TRBJ1-5; no check of the table's D call, TRBD1, against the DNA was made. TRBV21-1 represents a pseudogene. This CDR3 has 14 residues. The CDR3 is CASSKPGQPGTRHF. CDR3 DNA: TGTGCCAGCAGCAAACCGGGACAGCCCGGCACACGGCATTTT.